This passage covers 20 T cell receptor beta chains from one sample sequenced in a study of T cell changes during pregnancy in multiple sclerosis. This table comes from immunoSEQ multiplex PCR, and its TCRdb copy is limited to in-frame clones, with some not included. The data show fewer than 140,000 clones, with under 95% seen just once and roughly 1.5% held by the top ten. The sequenced sample was peripheral blood, obtained after pregnancy. The receptor set was obtained from a female donor with multiple sclerosis, enrolled in a pregnancy study.

The rearrangement links TRBV27 to TRBJ2-5; a weak D match, TRBD2 (6 bases). Trimming left V 11 bases short and J 2 bases short, with 9 bases between. This CDR3 contains 11 residues. Per germline, CDR1 MNHEY and CDR2 SMNVEV (reference sequence). CDR3 loop: CAAGRQETQYF. CDR3 sequence (DNA): TGTGCCGCGGGGCGACAAGAGACCCAGTACTTC.

V is TRBV10-3 and J is TRBJ1-1; 8 bases agree with TRBD1. Germline CDR1 reads ENHRY; CDR2 reads SYGVKD. V gave up 10 bases and J gave up 2 bases; unmatched junction bases: 6. The CDR3 extends over 13 amino acids. The CDR3 region has the DNA TGTGCCACCTCGGACAGGGCCAACACTGAAGCTTTCTTT. The encoded protein is CATSDRANTEAFF.

The J gene is TRBJ1-4, the V gene TRBV5-1; TRBD1 is a possible D gene (6 bases). Germline V lookup: CDR1 SGHRS, CDR2 YFSETQ. The CDR3 has 14 amino acids. V dropped 0 bases and J dropped 7 bases, with 10 bases sitting between them. DNA of the CDR3: TGCGCCAGCAGCTTGGGGACAGAGGGTGAAAAACTGTTTTTT. This translates into CASSLGTEGEKLFF. The full variable domain, its missing parts supplied by reference TRBV5-1 and TRBJ1-4, is KAGVTQTPRYLIKTRGQQVTLSCSPISGHRSVSWYQQTPGQGLQFLFEYFSETQRNKGNFPGRFSGRQFSNSRSEMNVSTLELGDSALYLCASSLGTEGEKLFFGSGTQLSVL.

The V call is TRBV27, the J call TRBJ2-7; 8 bases match TRBD2. Looked up from germline, CDR1 is MNHEY and CDR2 is SMNVEV (reference sequence). This CDR3 comprises 15 residues. Germline trimming cut 6 bases from V and 3 bases from J; bases unmatched to any gene: 10. CDR3 nucleotide sequence: TGTGCCAGCAGATCCATTCCCGGGACTAGCTACGAGCAGTACTTC. Translating it yields CASRSIPGTSYEQYF.

In DNA form, the CDR3 reads TGTGCCTCTAGCGGGAGGGCCTACAATGAGCAGTTCTTC. This codes for CASSGRAYNEQFF. V is TRBV28 and J is TRBJ2-1, with TRBD2 matching 12 bases. V dropped 11 bases and J dropped 2; count of bases not matched to a gene: 1. Germline values: CDR1 MDHEN, CDR2 SYDVKM. The CDR3 contains 13 residues.

The J gene is TRBJ1-1, the V gene TRBV6-1; 7 positions agree with TRBD1. The CDR3 is made up of 14 amino acids. V lost 2 bases, J lost 7 bases, and 7 bases stayed unmatched. CDR1 is MNHNS and CDR2 is SASEGT in the germline V gene. CDR3 sequence: CASSELTGLSEAFF. The CDR3 DNA is TGTGCCAGCAGTGAACTGACAGGGTTGAGTGAAGCTTTCTTT.

This chain links TRBV2 with TRBJ1-6; no firm D call. This CDR3 spans 13 amino acids. V was cut by 6 bases and J by 6 bases, with 9 bases left in between. The germline V gene has CDR1 SNHLY and CDR2 FYNNEI. The DNA of the CDR3 is TGTGCCAGCAGCCCCCTCAGTAATTCACCCCTCCACTTT. Protein product: CASSPLSNSPLHF. Full variable domain (rest looked up from reference TRBV2 and TRBJ1-6): EPEVTQTPSHQVTQMGQEVILRCVPISNHLYFYWYRQILGQKVEFLVSFYNNEISEKSEIFDDQFSVERPDGSNFTLKIRSTKLEDSAMYFCASSPLSNSPLHFGNGTRLTVT.

The genes are TRBV27 and TRBJ1-4; weak D call: TRBD1 (5 bases). Germline CDR1 reads MNHEY; CDR2 reads SMNVEV (reference sequence). The CDR3 sequence is 14 residues long. Trimming shortened V by 5 bases and J by 8 bases, and 15 bases separated the two germline ends. The CDR3 loop reads CASSPPGLGEKLFF. CDR3 nucleotide sequence: TGTGCCAGCAGTCCCCCAGGGTTAGGAGAAAAACTGTTTTTT. The entire variable domain, with the rest obtained from reference TRBV27 and TRBJ1-4, is as follows: EAQVTQNPRYLITVTGKKLTVTCSQNMNHEYMSWYRQDPGLGLRQIYYSMNVEVTDKGDVPEGYKVSRKEKRNFPLILESPSPNQTSLYFCASSPPGLGEKLFFGSGTQLSVL.

The V gene is TRBV7-2, the J gene TRBJ1-5; 10 bases agree with TRBD1. The germline V gene encodes CDR1 SGHTA and CDR2 FQGNSA. The CDR3 length is 16 residues. V gave up 5 bases and J gave up 6 bases; unmatched junction bases: 10. The CDR3 DNA follows: TGTGCCAGCAGCCCATTAGGGGGGACAGGGGTTCAGCCCCAGCATTTT. It translates to CASSPLGGTGVQPQHF.

The chain is built from TRBV11-2 and TRBJ2-7; 7 bases match TRBD1. The CDR3 length is 14 residues. Germline-derived CDR1 and CDR2 are SGHAT and FQNNGV. V shed 3 bases, J shed 7 bases, and the junction held 9 bases outside the gene matches. This chain's CDR3 is CASSFGDRVGEQYF. In nucleotides, the CDR3 is TGTGCCAGCAGCTTTGGCGACAGGGTTGGTGAGCAGTACTTC.

This chain links TRBV7-2 with TRBJ2-7, with D unresolved. The germline V and J ends were trimmed by 6 bases and 2 bases, with 5 bases remaining between them. From germline, CDR1 is SGHTA and CDR2 FQGNSA. The CDR3 length is 11 residues. CDR3 sequence (DNA): TGTGCCAGCAGGGCAACCTACGAGCAGTACTTC. Its translation is CASRATYEQYF.

The V gene is TRBV18, the J gene TRBJ2-1; the match to TRBD2 covers 12 bases. The trim removed 6 bases at V and 1 base at J, leaving 4 bases unmatched. Germline loops: CDR1 KGHSH, CDR2 LQKENI. This CDR3 comprises 16 residues. The CDR3 sequence is CASSWTSGTSYNEQFF. In DNA form, the CDR3 reads TGTGCCAGCTCCTGGACTAGCGGGACTTCCTACAATGAGCAGTTCTTC. The whole variable domain, remainder taken from reference TRBV18 and TRBJ2-1, is NAGVMQNPRHLVRRRGQEARLRCSPMKGHSHVYWYRQLPEEGLKFMVYLQKENIIDESGMPKERFSAEFPKEGPSILRIQQVVRGDSAAYFCASSWTSGTSYNEQFFGPGTRLTVL.

The DNA of the CDR3 is TGTGCCAGCAGTGCGACTAGCGGGGACTACAATGAGCAGTTCTTC. Amino acid sequence: CASSATSGDYNEQFF. The chain combines TRBV6-1 with TRBJ2-1; TRBD2 matches 11 bases. This CDR3 comprises 15 residues. J lost 3 bases, V lost 4 bases, and 2 bases had no gene match. The germline V gene encodes CDR1 MNHNS and CDR2 SASEGT.

This sequence joins TRBV11-2 and TRBJ1-1, with D maybe TRBD1 (5 bases). Germline CDR1 SGHAT, CDR2 FQNNGV. The CDR3 covers 16 residues. V lost 1 base and J lost 5, with 17 bases in between. CDR3 bases: TGTGCCAGCAGCTTAGCCCGGGGCCCTGGAGGGACTGAAGCTTTCTTT. Amino acids: CASSLARGPGGTEAFF. Full variable domain (outside the CDR3, taken from reference TRBV11-2 and TRBJ1-1): EAGVAQSPRYKIIEKRQSVAFWCNPISGHATLYWYQQILGQGPKLLIQFQNNGVVDDSQLPKDRFSAERLKGVDSTLKIQPAKLEDSAVYLCASSLARGPGGTEAFFGQGTRLTVV.

The chain couples TRBV30 to TRBJ1-6; D call uncertain. The germline V gene has CDR1 GTSNPN and CDR2 SVGIG (reference sequence). The CDR3 consists of 16 residues. V lost 2 bases and J 0 bases, leaving 11 bases between the germline ends. CDR3: CAWSTRESSYNSPLHF. Written as DNA, the CDR3 is TGTGCCTGGAGTACAAGGGAGAGCTCCTATAATTCACCCCTCCACTTT.

V gene TRBV28 combines with J gene TRBJ2-7; TRBD1 is a possible D gene (7 bases). Trimming removed 0 bases at V and 4 bases at J, with 16 bases between. Per the germline V gene, CDR1 is MDHEN and CDR2 is SYDVKM. CDR3 size: 16 residues. CDR3 in DNA: TGTGCCAGCAGTTTATGGGTTAGGGGGCGGGGTTACGAGCAGTACTTC. This gives the protein CASSLWVRGRGYEQYF.

The J gene is TRBJ1-1, the V gene TRBV9, with 7 bases lining up with TRBD1. CDR1 SGDLS and CDR2 YYNGEE come from the germline V gene. The CDR3 loop spans 16 amino acids. V was clipped by 3 bases and J by 0 bases; unmatched bases: 8. Here the CDR3 reads CASSAIPGGMNTEAFF. As DNA, the CDR3 is TGTGCCAGCAGCGCCATCCCAGGGGGAATGAACACTGAAGCTTTCTTT.

The chain carries TRBV10-3 and TRBJ2-5; D may be TRBD1 (8 bases). Germline V gene sequence: CDR1 ENHRY, CDR2 SYGVKD. The CDR3 is 13 amino acids. V shed 6 bases and J shed 4 bases, with 12 bases lying between them. CDR3: CAIRDREGETQYF. DNA of the CDR3: TGTGCCATCAGGGACAGGGAGGGAGAGACCCAGTACTTC.

The gene calls are TRBV6-5 and TRBJ1-1, with 7 bases lining up with TRBD1. The germline gives CDR1 MNHEY, CDR2 SVGAGI. The V and J ends lost 6 bases and 8 bases, in that order; junction bases with no gene match: 6. This CDR3 is 12 amino acids long. The CDR3 DNA reads TGTGCCAGCAGCAGAGGGACAGCAGAAGCTTTCTTT. This sequence encodes CASSRGTAEAFF.

V is TRBV10-3 and J is TRBJ2-5; 8 bases line up with TRBD2. The CDR3 is 15 amino acids. Germline assignment: CDR1 ENHRY and CDR2 SYGVKD. V dropped 3 bases and J dropped 3; count of bases not matched to a gene: 6. Here the CDR3 DNA reads TGTGCCATCAGTGATAACCGGGAGGGCAAAGAGACCCAGTACTTC. It codes for CAISDNREGKETQYF.